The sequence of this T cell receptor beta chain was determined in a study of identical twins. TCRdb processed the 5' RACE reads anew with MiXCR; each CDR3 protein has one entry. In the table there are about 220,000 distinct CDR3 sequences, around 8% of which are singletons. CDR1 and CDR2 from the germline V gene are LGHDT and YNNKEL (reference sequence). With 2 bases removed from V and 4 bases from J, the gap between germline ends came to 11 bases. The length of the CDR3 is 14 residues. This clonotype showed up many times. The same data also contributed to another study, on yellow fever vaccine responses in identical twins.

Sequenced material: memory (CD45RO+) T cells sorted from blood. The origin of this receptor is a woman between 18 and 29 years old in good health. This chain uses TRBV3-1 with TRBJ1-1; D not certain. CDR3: CASSQWTDGTEAFF. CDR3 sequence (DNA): TGTGCCAGCAGCCAATGGACGGATGGCACTGAAGCTTTCTTT. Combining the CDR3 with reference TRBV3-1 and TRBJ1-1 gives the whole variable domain DTAVSQTPKYLVTQMGNDKSIKCEQNLGHDTMYWYKQDSKKFLKIMFSYNNKELIINETVPNRFSPKSPDKAHLNLHINSLELGDSAVYFCASSQWTDGTEAFFGQGTRLTVV.